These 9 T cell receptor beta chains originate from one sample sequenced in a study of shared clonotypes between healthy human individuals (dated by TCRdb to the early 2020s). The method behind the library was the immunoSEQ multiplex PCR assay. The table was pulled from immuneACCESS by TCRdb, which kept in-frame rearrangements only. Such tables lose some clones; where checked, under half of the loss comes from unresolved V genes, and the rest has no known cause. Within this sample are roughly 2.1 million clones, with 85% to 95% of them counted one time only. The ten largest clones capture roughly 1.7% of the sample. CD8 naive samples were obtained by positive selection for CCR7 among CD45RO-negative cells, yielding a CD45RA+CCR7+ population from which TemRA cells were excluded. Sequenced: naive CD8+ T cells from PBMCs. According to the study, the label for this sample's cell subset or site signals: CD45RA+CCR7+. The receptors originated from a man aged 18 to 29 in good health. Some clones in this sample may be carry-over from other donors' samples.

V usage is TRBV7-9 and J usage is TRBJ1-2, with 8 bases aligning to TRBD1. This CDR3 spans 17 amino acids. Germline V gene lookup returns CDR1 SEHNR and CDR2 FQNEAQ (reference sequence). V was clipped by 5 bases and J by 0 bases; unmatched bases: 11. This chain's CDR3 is CASSLTGQGRANYGYTF. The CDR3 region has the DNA TGTGCCAGCAGCCTAACCGGACAGGGCCGAGCTAACTATGGCTACACCTTC.

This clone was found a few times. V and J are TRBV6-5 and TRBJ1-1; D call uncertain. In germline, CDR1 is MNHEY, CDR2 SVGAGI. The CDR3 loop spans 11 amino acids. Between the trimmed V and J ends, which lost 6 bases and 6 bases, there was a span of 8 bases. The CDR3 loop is CASRWRAEAFF. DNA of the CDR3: TGTGCCAGCAGATGGAGGGCTGAAGCTTTCTTT.

CDR3 residues: CASSLPGTGASNYGYTF. CDR3 DNA sequence: TGTGCCAGCAGTTTACCTGGGACAGGGGCTTCGAACTATGGCTACACCTTC. V gene TRBV28 combines with J gene TRBJ1-2; TRBD1 aligns across 10 bases. In germline, CDR1 is MDHEN, CDR2 SYDVKM. Trimming cost V 2 bases and J 2 bases; bases outside gene matches: 8. The CDR3 contains 17 residues.

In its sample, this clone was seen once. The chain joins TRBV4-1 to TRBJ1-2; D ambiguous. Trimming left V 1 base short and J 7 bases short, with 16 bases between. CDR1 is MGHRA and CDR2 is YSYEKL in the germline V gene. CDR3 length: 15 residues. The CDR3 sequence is CASSQGVRVVVGYTF. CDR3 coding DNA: TGCGCCAGCAGCCAAGGAGTAAGGGTCGTCGTTGGCTACACCTTC.

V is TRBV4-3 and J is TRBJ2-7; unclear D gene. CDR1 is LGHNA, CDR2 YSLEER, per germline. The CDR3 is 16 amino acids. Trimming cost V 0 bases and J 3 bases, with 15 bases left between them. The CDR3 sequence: CASSQDTTLLHYEQYF. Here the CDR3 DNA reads TGCGCCAGCAGCCAAGATACCACTTTACTACACTACGAGCAGTACTTC.

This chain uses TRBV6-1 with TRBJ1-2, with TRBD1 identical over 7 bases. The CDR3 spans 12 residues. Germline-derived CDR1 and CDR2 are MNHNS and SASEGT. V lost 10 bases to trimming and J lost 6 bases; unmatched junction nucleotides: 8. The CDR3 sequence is CAIGTAGNGYTF. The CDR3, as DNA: TGTGCCATCGGGACAGCCGGTAATGGCTACACCTTC.

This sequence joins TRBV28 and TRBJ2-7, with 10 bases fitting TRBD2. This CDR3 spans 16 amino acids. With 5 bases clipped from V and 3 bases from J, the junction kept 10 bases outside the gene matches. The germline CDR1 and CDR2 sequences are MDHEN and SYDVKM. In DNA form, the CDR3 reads TGTGCCAGCAGTCCTAACCTCGGGACTAGCGTCTACGAGCAGTACTTC. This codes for CASSPNLGTSVYEQYF.

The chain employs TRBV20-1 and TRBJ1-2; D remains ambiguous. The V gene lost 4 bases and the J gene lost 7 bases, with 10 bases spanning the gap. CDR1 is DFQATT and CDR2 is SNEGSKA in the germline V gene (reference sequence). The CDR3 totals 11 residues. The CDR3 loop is CSANPGSGYTF. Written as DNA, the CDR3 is TGCAGTGCTAATCCCGGGAGTGGCTACACCTTC.

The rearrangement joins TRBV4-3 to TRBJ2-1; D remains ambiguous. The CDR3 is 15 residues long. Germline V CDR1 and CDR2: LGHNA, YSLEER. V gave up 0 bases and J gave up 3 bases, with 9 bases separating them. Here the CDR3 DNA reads TGCGCCAGCAGCCAAGATCCAGTGCGCTACAATGAGCAGTTCTTC. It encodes CASSQDPVRYNEQFF.